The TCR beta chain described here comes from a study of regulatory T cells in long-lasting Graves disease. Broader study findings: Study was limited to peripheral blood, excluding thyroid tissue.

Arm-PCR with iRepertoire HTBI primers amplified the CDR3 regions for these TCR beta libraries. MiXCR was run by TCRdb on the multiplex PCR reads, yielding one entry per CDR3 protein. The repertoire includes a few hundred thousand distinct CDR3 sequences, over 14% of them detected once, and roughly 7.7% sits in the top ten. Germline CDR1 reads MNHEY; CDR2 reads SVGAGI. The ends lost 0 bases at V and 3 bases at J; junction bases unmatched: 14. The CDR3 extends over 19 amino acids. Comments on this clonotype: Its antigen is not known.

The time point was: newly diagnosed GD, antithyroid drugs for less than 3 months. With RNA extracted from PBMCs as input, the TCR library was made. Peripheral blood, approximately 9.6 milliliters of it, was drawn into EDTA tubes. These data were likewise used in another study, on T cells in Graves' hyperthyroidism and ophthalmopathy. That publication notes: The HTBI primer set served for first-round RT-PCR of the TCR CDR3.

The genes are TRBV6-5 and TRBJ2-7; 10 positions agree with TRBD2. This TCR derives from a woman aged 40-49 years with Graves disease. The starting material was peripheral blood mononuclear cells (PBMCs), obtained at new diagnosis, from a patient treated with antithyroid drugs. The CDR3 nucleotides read TGTGCCAGCAGTTACTCGAGCGGGAGGGTCCGTCCCCAGGACTACGAGCAGTACTTC. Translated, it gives CASSYSSGRVRPQDYEQYF.